This T cell receptor (beta chain) was identified during a study of early T cells in non-severe SARS-CoV-2 infection. This clonotype was found many times. The CDR3 loop spans 14 amino acids. Germline trimming cut 4 bases from V and 8 bases from J; bases unmatched to any gene: 9. Germline-derived CDR1 and CDR2 are SGHDT and YYEEEE. In TCRdb, the 5' RACE reads were re-called with MiXCR into one record per CDR3 protein. The sample carries tens of thousands of distinct CDR3 sequences, approximately 6.2% recorded once. Input material: whole blood. This receptor was obtained from an adult who was a healthcare worker with PCR-confirmed SARS-CoV-2 infection or an uninfected control (not recorded which). The chain recombines TRBV5-6 with TRBJ2-1, with 7 positions matching TRBD1. CDR3 in amino acids: CASSAYTTGHEQFF. CDR3 nucleotides: TGTGCCAGCAGCGCCTATACGACAGGGCATGAGCAGTTCTTC.